The 26 T cell receptor beta chains given below trace back to one sample, sequenced in a study of cytomegalovirus exposure and HLA in healthy donors. The PCR contained 60 Vbeta and 13 Jbeta primers. Sequenced by immunoSEQ multiplex PCR; TCRdb stores in-frame clones only, minus some. The sample lists 200,000 to 300,000 clones, around 80% occurring once. The sample comprised PBMCs. Source of these receptors: a woman aged 35 to 49 in good health and CMV-seropositive.

The genes are TRBV9 and TRBJ2-5; the D is unclear. The J call is doubtful: the DNA matches TRBJ2-7 better. The germline V gene encodes CDR1 SGDLS and CDR2 YYNGEE. This CDR3 spans 13 amino acids. The CDR3 DNA sequence: TGTGCCAGCAGCGTAGTAGCCGAGACCGAGCAGTACTTC. As protein: CASSVVAETEQYF.

This chain uses TRBV10-1 with TRBJ1-5; no definite D call. The V end lost 1 base, the J end lost 0 bases, and 13 bases lay between the germline ends. The germline CDR1 and CDR2 sequences are WNHNN and SYGVQD (reference sequence). The CDR3 has 17 residues. The chain's CDR3 is CASSECVLRVSNQPQHF. CDR3 nucleotide sequence: TGCGCCAGCAGTGAGTGTGTCCTCCGAGTTAGCAATCAGCCCCAGCATTTT.

The chain couples TRBV7-2 to TRBJ1-1; perhaps TRBD1 as D (5 bases). Between the trimmed V and J ends, which lost 5 bases and 5 bases, there was a span of 18 bases. Germline CDR1 is SGHTA and CDR2 is FQGNSA. The CDR3 runs to 15 residues. CDR3 protein: CASSPPRGRGTEAFF. DNA of the CDR3: TGTGCCAGCAGCCCCCCTCGGGGGAGGGGTACTGAAGCTTTCTTT.

The chain carries TRBV7-2 and TRBJ1-2; TRBD1 is a possible D gene (5 bases). Trimming took 3 bases from V and 2 from J, leaving 10 bases between them. This CDR3 has 14 amino acids. Germline loops: CDR1 SGHTA, CDR2 FQGNSA. Written as DNA, the CDR3 is TGTGCCAGCAGCTTTCAGGGAGGAAACTATGGCTACACCTTC. It translates to CASSFQGGNYGYTF.

The V and J genes are TRBV7-2 and TRBJ2-5; D gene ambiguous. The germline V gene encodes CDR1 SGHTA and CDR2 FQGNSA. Trimming removed 2 bases at V and 4 bases at J, with 8 bases between. The CDR3 length is 13 residues. CDR3 residues: CASSLSQVETQYF. In DNA, the CDR3 is TGTGCCAGCAGCTTATCTCAGGTAGAGACCCAGTACTTC.

The V and J genes are TRBV27 and TRBJ1-1, with D perhaps matching TRBD1 (6 bases). Germline V gives CDR1 MNHEY, CDR2 SMNVEV (reference sequence). The CDR3 sequence is 14 residues long. Trimming cost V 6 bases and J 2 bases, with 13 bases left between them. CDR3: CASRPDRINTEAFF. The CDR3 region has the DNA TGTGCCAGCAGGCCGGACAGAATTAACACTGAAGCTTTCTTT.

In this sample, this clone turned up once. The V gene is TRBV30, the J gene TRBJ2-5, with TRBD2 identical over 7 bases. The junction had 5 bases not matched to a gene; V was cut back by 8 bases and J by 5 bases. The CDR3 runs 11 residues. Germline V gene lookup returns CDR1 GTSNPN and CDR2 SVGIG (reference sequence). The CDR3 DNA reads TGTGCCGGGGGGGAGGGGGAGACCCAGTACTTC. The encoded protein is CAGGEGETQYF. The full variable domain, with the rest looked up from reference TRBV30 and TRBJ2-5, is SQTIHQWPATLVQPVGSPLSLECTVEGTSNPNLYWYRQAAGRGLQLLFYSVGIGQISSEVPQNLSASRPQDRQFILSSKKLLLSDSGFYLCAGGEGETQYFGPGTRLLVL.

The rearrangement joins TRBV5-1 to TRBJ1-6; 7 bases align to TRBD1. Trimming took 0 bases from V and 9 from J; bases not matched to a gene: 9. CDR1 is SGHRS, CDR2 YFSETQ, per germline. This CDR3 has 16 residues. The CDR3 sequence: CASSLEVGGLSSPLHF. In DNA, the CDR3 is TGCGCCAGCAGCTTGGAAGTAGGGGGCCTGAGTTCACCCCTCCACTTT.

V usage is TRBV5-1 and J usage is TRBJ2-3; D is perhaps TRBD1 (5 bases). V was cut by 2 bases and J by 0 bases, with 7 bases left in between. The CDR3 extends over 14 amino acids. The germline V gene has CDR1 SGHRS and CDR2 YFSETQ. The CDR3, as DNA: TGCGCCAGCAGCTTTGGGGCCAGCACAGATACGCAGTATTTT. This sequence encodes CASSFGASTDTQYF.

This sequence joins TRBV9 and TRBJ1-2, with TRBD1 matching 7 bases. J lost 0 bases, V lost 3 bases, and 11 bases had no gene match. There are 17 residues in the CDR3. Germline values: CDR1 SGDLS, CDR2 YYNGEE. The CDR3 coding sequence is TGTGCCAGCAGCGCGTGGGACAGAATATTACCTAACTATGGCTACACCTTC. Encoded protein: CASSAWDRILPNYGYTF.

The rearrangement joins TRBV9 to TRBJ2-2, with 9 bases matching TRBD2. The CDR3 contains 15 residues. The germline V gene has CDR1 SGDLS and CDR2 YYNGEE. Trimming cost V 3 bases and J 1 base; bases outside gene matches: 1. The CDR3 nucleotides are TGTGCCAGCAGCGCTAGCGGGGTGAACACCGGGGAGCTGTTTTTT. It is translated as CASSASGVNTGELFF.

About this clone: The conserved final phenylalanine or tryptophan is absent from the CDR3, which likely points to a read error. The DNA is left out, because the CDR3 cannot be placed on it with certainty; the CDR3 is given as TCRdb lists it. This chain joins TRBV18 and TRBJ2-3; the table gives TRBD2 as D, unverified against the DNA. The CDR3 comprises 13 residues, both ends counted. Per the germline V gene, CDR1 is KGHSH and CDR2 is LQKENI. The CDR3 here is CASSSGTEIQQSL.

The V and J genes are TRBV7-8 and TRBJ2-1; 13 bases are a match to TRBD2. Unmatched junction bases numbered 8, after V lost 2 bases and J lost 7 bases. CDR3 length: 17 residues. The germline gives CDR1 SGHVS, CDR2 FQNEAQ. CDR3 sequence: CASSLFLTSGRRNEQFF. The DNA for the CDR3 is TGTGCCAGCAGCTTATTCCTGACTAGCGGGAGGAGGAATGAGCAGTTCTTC.

This rearrangement joins TRBV9 to TRBJ1-6; D gene ambiguous. CDR3 length: 14 residues. Trimming cost V 4 bases and J 7 bases, with 12 bases left between them. The germline CDR1 and CDR2 sequences are SGDLS and YYNGEE. CDR3 bases: TGTGCCAGCAGCTTCTACCTCAAAAATTCACCCCTCCACTTT. It yields the protein CASSFYLKNSPLHF.

This chain connects TRBV27 to TRBJ2-1; 8 bases line up with TRBD1. Losses at the gene ends were 7 bases for V and 7 bases for J; bases not matched to a gene: 9. Germline-derived CDR1 and CDR2 are MNHEY and SMNVEV (reference sequence). CDR3 size: 14 residues. The CDR3 coding sequence is TGTGCCAGCACTCGACAGGGGATAAGTAATGAGCAGTTCTTC. Protein: CASTRQGISNEQFF.

The chain uses TRBV5-1 and TRBJ1-1, with 8 bases that match TRBD1. V was clipped by 3 bases and J by 0 bases; unmatched bases: 10. Germline V gene lookup returns CDR1 SGHRS and CDR2 YFSETQ. This CDR3 has 17 amino acids. For the CDR3, the DNA is TGCGCCAGCAGCTCCCAAGGGCAGGGGGCTATGAACACTGAAGCTTTCTTT. Translation gives CASSSQGQGAMNTEAFF.

The chain carries TRBV6-5 and TRBJ1-2; 8 bases map to TRBD1. This CDR3 spans 15 amino acids. Losses at the gene ends were 5 bases for V and 4 bases for J; bases not matched to a gene: 9. Germline CDR1 reads MNHEY; CDR2 reads SVGAGI. The CDR3 coding sequence is TGTGCCAGCAGTATATCTCGGACAGGGCCCTATGGCTACACCTTC. It translates to CASSISRTGPYGYTF.

The chain uses TRBV9 and TRBJ1-2; D is possibly TRBD1 (5 bases). CDR3 length: 13 amino acids. CDR1 is SGDLS and CDR2 is YYNGEE in the germline V gene. Trimming left V 2 bases short and J 7 bases short, with 12 bases between. The CDR3 bases are TGTGCCAGCAGCGTCGCAGGGTCCGGTGGCTACACCTTC. This translates into CASSVAGSGGYTF.

The V gene is TRBV5-1, the J gene TRBJ2-5, with unresolved D. The CDR3 sequence is 12 residues long. Germline loops: CDR1 SGHRS, CDR2 YFSETQ. Trimming removed 4 bases at V and 3 bases at J, with 7 bases between. The CDR3 loop reads CASSQVKETQYF. The DNA of the CDR3 is TGCGCCAGCAGCCAGGTAAAAGAGACCCAGTACTTC.

The V gene is TRBV5-1, the J gene TRBJ1-2, with TRBD1 matching 7 bases. Trimming removed 6 bases from V and 4 bases from J; junction bases left unmatched: 9. CDR1 and CDR2 (germline): SGHRS, YFSETQ. This CDR3 contains 14 residues. The CDR3 reads CASTGDSGSYGYTF. CDR3 nucleotide sequence: TGCGCCAGCACCGGGGACAGTGGGTCCTATGGCTACACCTTC.

The gene calls are TRBV19 and TRBJ1-1; a weak D match, TRBD1 (5 bases). The CDR3 covers 14 residues. Per the germline V gene, CDR1 is LNHDA and CDR2 is SQIVND (reference sequence). Trimming stripped 3 bases from V and 0 bases from J, with 8 bases between. Here the CDR3 reads CASSIGGLNTEAFF. As DNA, the CDR3 is TGTGCCAGTAGTATCGGGGGACTGAACACTGAAGCTTTCTTT.

This clone was recorded only once. V and J are TRBV11-1 and TRBJ1-1; 8 bases are shared with TRBD1. CDR1 is SGHAT, CDR2 FQDESV, per germline (reference sequence). The CDR3 totals 14 residues. The V and J ends lost 6 bases and 0 bases, in that order; junction bases with no gene match: 3. The CDR3 nucleotides are TGTGCCAGCAGTCAGGACAGGGTGAACACTGAAGCTTTCTTT. Amino acids: CASSQDRVNTEAFF.

The gene calls are TRBV5-1 and TRBJ1-4; the match to TRBD1 covers 7 bases. V lost 4 bases and J lost 6; bases outside the gene matches: 12. The CDR3 has 16 amino acids. Germline loops: CDR1 SGHRS, CDR2 YFSETQ. The CDR3 nucleotides are TGCGCCAGCAGCGCGGGCCCCGGGACAGCGGATGAAAAACTGTTTTTT. This encodes CASSAGPGTADEKLFF.

The chain links TRBV6-5 to TRBJ1-3, with D uncertain. V lost 2 bases and J 0 bases, leaving 8 bases between the germline ends. This CDR3 has 15 residues. Germline V gene data show CDR1 as MNHEY and CDR2 as SVGAGI. CDR3 bases: TGTGCCAGCAGTTACAAATTCAACTCTGGAAACACCATATATTTT. Amino acids: CASSYKFNSGNTIYF.

This chain joins TRBV4-3 and TRBJ1-1; 7 positions agree with TRBD1. Germline-derived CDR1 and CDR2 are LGHNA and YSLEER. The CDR3 extends over 15 amino acids. V was clipped by 1 base and J by 1 base; unmatched bases: 3. CDR3 loop: CASSQARGQNTEAFF. The CDR3 DNA is TGCGCCAGCAGCCAAGCGAGGGGGCAGAACACTGAAGCTTTCTTT.

The CDR3 bases are TGTGCCAGCAGCTTTGCGGGAAGCTCCTACAATGAGCAGTTCTTC. Translated: CASSFAGSSYNEQFF. This chain uses TRBV5-6 with TRBJ2-1; tentatively, D is TRBD2 (6 bases). Germline V CDR1 and CDR2: SGHDT, YYEEEE. This CDR3 is built from 15 residues. Trimming removed 2 bases at V and 0 bases at J, with 9 bases between.